What follows are 5 T cell receptor beta chains derived from one specimen sequenced in a study of T-cell reconstitution after alpha-beta-depleted transplantation in children. Unique molecular identifiers featured in how the TCRbeta library was prepared. Using its own MiXCR run on the PCR reads, TCRdb lists one record per CDR3 protein. The data contain about 300,000 distinct CDR3 sequences, about a tenth of them seen just once; the ten biggest clones take up less than 8%. Here the sequenced sample was PBMCs, taken before TCRalphabeta/CD19-depleted stem cell transplant. The receptors here all came from a boy under two years old with acute myeloid leukemia, due to receive a stem cell transplant.

This clonotype was detected many times. The chain employs TRBV29-1 and TRBJ1-4; D gene uncertain. Between the trimmed V and J ends, which lost 4 bases and 3 bases, there was a span of 9 bases. CDR3 length: 13 amino acids. Germline CDR1 reads SQVTM; CDR2 reads ANQGSEA. The CDR3 is CSVGRAANEKLFF. CDR3 in DNA: TGCAGCGTTGGGCGGGCGGCTAATGAAAAACTGTTTTTT.

This chain joins TRBV6-5 and TRBJ2-2; unclear D gene. The germline gives CDR1 MNHEY, CDR2 SVGAGI. The CDR3 consists of 16 residues. Between the trimmed V and J ends, which lost 3 bases and 4 bases, there was a span of 15 bases. The CDR3 protein is CASSYRVGLGTGELFF. The CDR3 bases are TGTGCCAGCAGTTATAGAGTGGGTCTTGGCACCGGGGAGCTGTTTTTT.

This clonotype was recorded many times. The chain has TRBV20-1 and TRBJ2-2; D gene unclear. Trimming stripped 4 bases from V and 2 bases from J, with 5 bases between. Germline-derived CDR1 and CDR2 are DFQATT and SNEGSKA (reference sequence). CDR3 size: 12 residues. This CDR3 is CSANGNTGELFF. The DNA of the CDR3 is TGCAGTGCTAATGGTAACACCGGGGAGCTGTTTTTT.

J is TRBJ2-5 and V is TRBV24-1; D may be TRBD1 (6 bases). The CDR3 has 13 residues. Per the germline V gene, CDR1 is KGHDR and CDR2 is SFDVKD. V was clipped by 6 bases and J by 1 base, with 8 bases between them. CDR3 nucleotides: TGTGCCACCAGTCGGGACACCCAAGAGACCCAGTACTTC. As protein: CATSRDTQETQYF.

The chain joins TRBV12-3 or TRBV12-4 to TRBJ2-5; D possibly matches TRBD1 or TRBD2 (5 bases each). Trimming left V 3 bases short and J 1 base short, with 9 bases between. This CDR3 region has 14 residues. CDR3 amino acids: CASSFGTSQETQYF. The CDR3 DNA reads as TGTGCCAGCAGTTTTGGGACGAGCCAAGAGACCCAGTACTTC.